This T cell receptor (beta chain) was observed in a study of T cell responses to AZD1222 COVID-19 vaccine. Overall study context: Second-dose recipients at about 4 or about 12 weeks were treated as one pooled group.

The repertoire was sequenced with immunoSEQ multiplex PCR; TCRdb's copy has only in-frame clones and lacks some. The sample includes 75,000 to 95,000 clones, more than 75% of them seen just once. Study-wide results and caveats: Seropositive status at baseline applied to only 6 or 7 AZD1222 recipients. None of the repertoires were sampled until the peak T cell response had passed. Donors were largely white British and mainly female; clonal diversity was possibly underestimated.

The V gene lost 6 bases and the J gene lost 5 bases, with 7 bases spanning the gap. The length of the CDR3 is 11 residues. Germline CDR1 is MDHEN and CDR2 is SYDVKM. Points on this clone: Its cognate antigen is unknown.

The starting material was peripheral blood, obtained on day 0 of AZD1222 vaccination. This receptor was identified in an adult in good health. The rearrangement links TRBV28 to TRBJ2-5; unclear D gene. The chain's CDR3 is CASRRRETQYF. For the CDR3, the DNA is TGTGCCAGCAGAAGAAGGGAGACCCAGTACTTC.